This TCR beta chain appears in the sequencing data of a study of blood T cell repertoires in COVID-19 (dated by TCRdb to the early 2020s). With respect to the entire study: The collaborator samples originated in the United States, Italy and Spain and spanned the acute and convalescent phases of COVID-19. The samples were drawn from the first 160 participants of the ongoing ImmuneRACE study and from roughly 1,300 subjects provided by 6 global collaborators. The prospective study material was composed of cDNA or gDNA derived from T cells, B-cell-depleted T cells, or PBMCs. The repertoires were made available in a free public database intended to serve as a resource for research on the immune response to SARS-CoV-2. Sample metadata almost always included a de-identified subject ID, COVID-19 status, age in years and sex. The dataset comprised deeply sampled blood TCRbeta repertoires from subjects exposed to, actively infected with, or recovered from COVID-19. Where HLA class I and class II types were available, the types were taken from metadata supplied by the sample provider, not from assay-based typing. General findings and caveats noted by the study authors: The amount of clinical and demographic metadata varied by source and participant and was provided uncurated.

This clone was recorded once. Its cognate antigen has yet to be identified. No base-level quality is on record; no much larger clone is a single base apart. TCRbeta CDR3 regions were amplified from genomic DNA by means of the immunoSEQ Assay, a bias-controlled multiplex PCR. As for the original processing: The number of nucleated cells in each sample was estimated by amplification of reference gene primers within the assay. To quantify the absolute abundance of each unique TCRbeta CDR3 rearrangement, sequence reads were collapsed and filtered. For each sample, productive Simpson clonality was calculated by taking the square root of Simpson's diversity index across productive rearrangements. The clones in this table, taken by TCRdb from immuneACCESS, are in-frame only. Not every clone is retained; where verified, under half of the shortfall comes from an unresolved V gene, and the cause of the rest is unknown. V and J calls and clone size are as listed in that table; D and trimming were resolved from the DNA. This sample has some 240,000 clones in its table, and roughly nine tenths of those were observed once. Of the sample, around 4.6% is held by the ten largest clones.

Spanning cysteine to phenylalanine, the CDR3 consists of 13 amino acids. The kept DNA is CDR3 alone, 39 bases in frame from the first base. Trimmed from V: 5 bases; trimmed from J: 8 bases; junction bases lacking a gene match: 7. CDR1 KGHDR and CDR2 SFDVKD were looked up in the germline V gene. Another Seattle source contributed samples from volunteer blood donors who had recovered from COVID-19. The collaborating institutions used their own protocols to collect whole blood in K2EDTA tubes. For TCRbeta analysis, collaborators shipped samples as frozen whole blood, isolated PBMCs, or DNA extracted from either of those sample types.

This TCR was recovered from a woman aged 40 to 50 who had recovered from COVID-19. Input material: peripheral blood. The chain couples TRBV24-1 to TRBJ1-2, and TRBD1 matches 7 of the central bases. The nucleotides read TGTGCCACCAGTGGACTGACAGGGTTCGGCTACACCTTC. Translated, this is CATSGLTGFGYTF.